This T cell receptor beta chain was identified during a study of T-cell memory formation after mild COVID-19. The CDR3 is 16 residues long. Germline V gene data show CDR1 as DFQATT and CDR2 as SNEGSKA (reference sequence). The junction had 5 bases not matched to a gene; V was cut back by 2 bases and J by 3 bases. This clonotype was observed a few times. Each CDR3 protein gets one entry after TCRdb re-called the 5' RACE reads with MiXCR. The profile shows roughly 280,000 distinct CDR3 sequences, roughly 8% of them singletons. This TCR derives from a man aged 18 to 29 who had mild COVID-19 (a few samples of this study predate the infection). Cell type and time point are not known. This chain joins TRBV20-1 and TRBJ2-3; TRBD2 agrees at 13 bases. Sequencing input: PBMCs or a T cell subset sorted from them (not recorded which). CDR3 nucleotides: TGCAGTGCTAGACTCCGACTAGCGGGGGGTACAGATACGCAGTATTTT. It codes for CSARLRLAGGTDTQYF.